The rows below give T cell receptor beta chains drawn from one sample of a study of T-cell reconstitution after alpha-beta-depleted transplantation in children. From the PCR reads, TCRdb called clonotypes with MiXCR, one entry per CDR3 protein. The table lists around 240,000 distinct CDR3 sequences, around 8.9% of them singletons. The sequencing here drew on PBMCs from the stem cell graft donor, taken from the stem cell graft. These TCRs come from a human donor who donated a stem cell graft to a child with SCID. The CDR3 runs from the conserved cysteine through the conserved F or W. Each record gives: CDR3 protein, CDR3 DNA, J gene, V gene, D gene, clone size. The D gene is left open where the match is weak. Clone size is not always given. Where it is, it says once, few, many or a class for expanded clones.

CASSPRMGIEAFF	TGTGCCAGCAGTCCAAGGATGGGAATCGAAGCTTTCTTT	TRBJ1-1	TRBV25-1	NA	many
CASTKGTGGGNEQFF	TGCGCCAGCACCAAAGGGACTGGGGGCGGGAATGAGCAGTTCTTC	TRBJ2-1	TRBV5-1	NA	many
CASKQGPLGGYTF	TGTGCCAGCAAACAGGGGCCACTGGGGGGCTACACCTTC	TRBJ1-2	TRBV7-9	TRBD1	many
CSARRDPYGDTF	TGCAGTGCCCGCAGGGACCCCTATGGCGACACCTTC	TRBJ1-2	TRBV20-1	NA	NA
CASSLVGGPNQPQHF	TGCGCCAGCAGCTTGGTCGGGGGGCCGAATCAGCCCCAGCATTTT	TRBJ1-5	TRBV5-1	NA	many
CATPLDVLYGYTF	TGTGCCACCCCTTTGGACGTACTCTATGGCTACACCTTC	TRBJ1-2	TRBV19	NA	many
CASRPTGGGEQYF	TGTGCCAGCAGGCCTACAGGGGGCGGCGAGCAGTACTTC	TRBJ2-7	TRBV27	TRBD1	many
CASSDYQGAHNEQFF	TGTGCCAGCAGTGACTACCAGGGGGCCCACAATGAGCAGTTCTTC	TRBJ2-1	TRBV2	TRBD1	many
CAISEGSPGPTEAFF	TGTGCCATCAGTGAAGGGAGCCCTGGGCCCACTGAAGCTTTCTTT	TRBJ1-1	TRBV10-3	NA	many
CASSWTSGGYEQYF	TGTGCCAGCAGTTGGACTAGCGGGGGTTACGAGCAGTACTTC	TRBJ2-7	TRBV2	TRBD2	NA
CASSGRGQNYGYTF	TGTGCCAGCAGCGGCAGGGGGCAGAACTATGGCTACACCTTC	TRBJ1-2	TRBV2	TRBD1	many
CASSLDPVRPYGYTF	TGCGCCAGCAGCTTGGATCCGGTGAGGCCCTATGGCTACACCTTC	TRBJ1-2	TRBV5-1	NA	many
CASSIQGLGTEAFF	TGCGCCAGCAGCATACAGGGGTTGGGCACTGAAGCTTTCTTT	TRBJ1-1	TRBV5-1	TRBD1	many
CASSQGTVSNEKLFF	TGTGCCAGCAGCCAAGGGACAGTCTCGAATGAAAAACTGTTTTTT	TRBJ1-4	TRBV7-9	TRBD1	many
CSVEETSGKTYEQYF	TGCAGCGTTGAGGAGACTAGCGGGAAGACCTACGAGCAGTACTTC	TRBJ2-7	TRBV29-1	TRBD2	many
CASSAGTSVLNEQFF	TGTGCCAGCAGCGCCGGGACTAGCGTCCTCAATGAGCAGTTCTTC	TRBJ2-1	TRBV9	TRBD2	many
CASSLRQGAGNEQFF	TGTGCCAGCAGTCTCCGACAGGGGGCGGGAAATGAGCAGTTCTTC	TRBJ2-1	TRBV12-3/TRBV12-4	TRBD1	NA
CSVIRSGAGNTIYF	TGCAGTGTTATAAGGTCAGGGGCTGGAAACACCATATATTTT	TRBJ1-3	TRBV20-1	NA	many
CASSKNGGGYGYTF	TGTGCCAGCAGTAAAAATGGAGGCGGCTATGGCTACACCTTC	TRBJ1-2	TRBV12-3/TRBV12-4	NA	many
CASSRIQRGGTDTQYF	TGTGCCAGCAGCCGTATACAGCGGGGGGGCACAGATACGCAGTATTTT	TRBJ2-3	TRBV11-2	TRBD2	few
CASGLDRRDGNQPQHF	TGCGCCAGCGGCTTGGATCGGAGGGATGGCAATCAGCCCCAGCATTTT	TRBJ1-5	TRBV5-1	NA	NA
CSAREGSRGLNEQYF	TGCAGTGCTAGAGAAGGGTCCAGGGGGCTGAACGAGCAGTACTTC	TRBJ2-7	TRBV20-1	TRBD1	many
CSARRGATGELFF	TGCAGTGCTAGACGCGGGGCCACCGGGGAGCTGTTTTTT	TRBJ2-2	TRBV20-1	NA	many
CASSNLDGYGYTF	TGTGCCAGCAGCAACCTGGACGGCTATGGCTACACCTTC	TRBJ1-2	TRBV5-6	NA	many
CASSLVQAPDTQYF	TGCGCCAGCAGCTTGGTCCAGGCGCCAGATACGCAGTATTTT	TRBJ2-3	TRBV5-1	NA	many
CASSFDRGRYEQYF	TGTGCCAGCAGCTTTGACAGGGGTCGATACGAGCAGTACTTC	TRBJ2-7	TRBV7-2	TRBD1	many
CASSHRGRKGTDTQYF	TGTGCCAGCAGCCATCGCGGGCGGAAAGGCACAGATACGCAGTATTTT	TRBJ2-3	TRBV3-1	NA	many
CASSHEGGYNEQFF	TGCGCCAGCAGCCACGAAGGGGGGTACAATGAGCAGTTCTTC	TRBJ2-1	TRBV4-1	NA	many
CASSLVSGGGETQYF	TGTGCCAGCAGCTTGGTCAGCGGGGGGGGAGAGACCCAGTACTTC	TRBJ2-5	TRBV5-6	TRBD2	few
CASSLAGHYTEAFF	TGTGCCAGCAGCTTAGCGGGGCACTACACTGAAGCTTTCTTT	TRBJ1-1	TRBV7-8	NA	many
CSANPLGGGSYEQYF	TGCAGTGCTAACCCCCTGGGAGGGGGCTCCTACGAGCAGTACTTC	TRBJ2-7	TRBV20-1	NA	many
CASSLDGQGNEKLFF	TGCGCCAGCAGCTTGGATGGACAGGGTAATGAAAAACTGTTTTTT	TRBJ1-4	TRBV5-1	TRBD1	NA
CASSLRAPTDTQYF	TGTGCCAGCAGCCTCCGGGCCCCCACAGATACGCAGTATTTT	TRBJ2-3	TRBV5-4	NA	NA
CASSYRVPVTGELFF	TGTGCCAGCAGTTACAGGGTACCGGTCACCGGGGAGCTGTTTTTT	TRBJ2-2	TRBV27	NA	many
CASSLTGTPQWGAFF	TGTGCCAGCAGCTTGACGGGGACACCCCAGTGGGGAGCTTTCTTT	TRBJ1-1	TRBV5-6	NA	many
CASRPPGTGSRGYTF	TGTGCCAGCAGACCCCCAGGGACAGGGAGTAGAGGCTACACCTTC	TRBJ1-2	TRBV6-1	TRBD1	many
CASSPGTGRGTEAFF	TGTGCCAGCAGCCCCGGGACAGGAAGGGGCACTGAAGCTTTCTTT	TRBJ1-1	TRBV7-2	TRBD1	many
CASSSGQGGRHYTF	TGTGCCAGCTCATCGGGACAGGGCGGGCGCCACTACACCTTC	TRBJ1-2	TRBV18	TRBD1	few
CASNVGLLYGYTF	TGTGCCAGCAACGTCGGCTTACTCTATGGCTACACCTTC	TRBJ1-2	TRBV28	NA	many
CSVQEGAATNEKLFF	TGCAGCGTCCAAGAGGGGGCGGCAACTAATGAAAAACTGTTTTTT	TRBJ1-4	TRBV29-1	TRBD1	NA
CSARGGLAGWETQYF	TGCAGTGCTAGAGGAGGACTAGCCGGATGGGAGACCCAGTACTTC	TRBJ2-5	TRBV20-1	TRBD2	NA
CASSVAGNSPLHF	TGTGCCAGCAGCGTAGCTGGGAATTCACCCCTCCACTTT	TRBJ1-6	TRBV9	NA	many
CASSQEGRTGEIGVQETQYF	TGCGCCAGCAGCCAAGAAGGGAGGACAGGGGAGATCGGGGTCCAAGAGACCCAGTACTTC	TRBJ2-5	TRBV4-1	TRBD1	many
CSARAGGQGRDEQFF	TGCAGTGCTAGAGCTGGGGGACAGGGGAGGGATGAGCAGTTCTTC	TRBJ2-1	TRBV20-1	TRBD1	many
CASSLGSAGGTYEQYF	TGCGCCAGCAGCTTGGGTTCGGCGGGGGGCACCTACGAGCAGTACTTC	TRBJ2-7	TRBV5-1	TRBD2	NA
CSLGPGDGYTF	TGCAGCCTAGGTCCCGGAGATGGCTACACCTTC	TRBJ1-2	TRBV29-1	NA	few
CATSRDFQGADEQYF	TGTGCCACCAGCAGAGATTTCCAGGGGGCGGACGAGCAGTACTTC	TRBJ2-7	TRBV15	TRBD1	many
CAWKGQPNTEAFF	TGTGCCTGGAAGGGACAGCCGAACACTGAAGCTTTCTTT	TRBJ1-1	TRBV30	TRBD1	many
CSAGTYRGDTEAFF	TGCAGTGCAGGCACGTACAGGGGGGACACTGAAGCTTTCTTT	TRBJ1-1	TRBV20-1	TRBD1	NA
CSAQDSGNTIYF	TGCAGTGCCCAGGACTCTGGAAACACCATATATTTT	TRBJ1-3	TRBV20-1	NA	many
CASSTPLAGTSADTQYF	TGTGCCAGCAGTACACCTCTCGCCGGGACTAGTGCAGATACGCAGTATTTT	TRBJ2-3	TRBV6-1	TRBD2	many
CASSSRTSADEQFF	TGTGCCAGCAGCTCGAGGACTAGCGCGGATGAGCAGTTCTTC	TRBJ2-1	TRBV7-2	TRBD2	many
CASSRLAGGPYNEQFF	TGTGCCAGCAGCCGCCTAGCGGGGGGGCCCTACAATGAGCAGTTCTTC	TRBJ2-1	TRBV6-5	TRBD2	many
CSAVLAGTDNEQFF	TGCAGTGCTGTACTAGCGGGGACCGACAATGAGCAGTTCTTC	TRBJ2-1	TRBV20-1	TRBD2	NA